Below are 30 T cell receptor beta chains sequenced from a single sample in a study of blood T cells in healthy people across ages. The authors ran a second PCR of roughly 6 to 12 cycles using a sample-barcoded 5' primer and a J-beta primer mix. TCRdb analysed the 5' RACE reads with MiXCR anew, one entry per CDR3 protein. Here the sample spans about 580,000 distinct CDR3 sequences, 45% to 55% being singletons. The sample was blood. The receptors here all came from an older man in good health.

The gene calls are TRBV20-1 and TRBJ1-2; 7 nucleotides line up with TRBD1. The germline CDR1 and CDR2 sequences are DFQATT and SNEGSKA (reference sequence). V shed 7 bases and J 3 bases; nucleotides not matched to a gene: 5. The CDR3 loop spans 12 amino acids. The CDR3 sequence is CSGTGSDYGYTF. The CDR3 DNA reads TGCAGTGGGACAGGCTCTGACTATGGCTACACCTTC.

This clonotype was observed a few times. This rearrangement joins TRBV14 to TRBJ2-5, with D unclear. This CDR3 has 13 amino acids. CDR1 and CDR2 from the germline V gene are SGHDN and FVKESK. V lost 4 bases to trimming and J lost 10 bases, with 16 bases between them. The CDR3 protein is CASSLSPPTNQYF. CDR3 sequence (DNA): TGTGCCAGCAGCCTTAGTCCTCCAACCAACCAGTACTTC.

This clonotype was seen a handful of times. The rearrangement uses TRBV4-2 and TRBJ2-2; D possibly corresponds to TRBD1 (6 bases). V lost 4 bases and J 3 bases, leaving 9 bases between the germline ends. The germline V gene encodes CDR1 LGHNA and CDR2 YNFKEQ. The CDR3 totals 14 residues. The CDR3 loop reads CASSRRQDTGELFF. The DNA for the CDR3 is TGTGCCAGCAGCCGCCGACAGGACACCGGGGAGCTGTTTTTT.

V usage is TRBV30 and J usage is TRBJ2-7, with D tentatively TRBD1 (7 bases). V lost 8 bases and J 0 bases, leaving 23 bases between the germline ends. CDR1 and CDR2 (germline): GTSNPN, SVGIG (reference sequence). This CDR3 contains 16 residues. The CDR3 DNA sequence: TGTGCCGGGACTCGGATCCGGGACAGCAGCTCCTACGAGCAGTACTTC. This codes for CAGTRIRDSSSYEQYF.

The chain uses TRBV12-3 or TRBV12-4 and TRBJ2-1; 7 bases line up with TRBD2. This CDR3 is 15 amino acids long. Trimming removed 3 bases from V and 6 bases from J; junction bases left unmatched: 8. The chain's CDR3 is CASSLDLAEVNEQFF. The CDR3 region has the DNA TGTGCCAGCAGTTTGGACCTAGCGGAAGTCAATGAGCAGTTCTTC.

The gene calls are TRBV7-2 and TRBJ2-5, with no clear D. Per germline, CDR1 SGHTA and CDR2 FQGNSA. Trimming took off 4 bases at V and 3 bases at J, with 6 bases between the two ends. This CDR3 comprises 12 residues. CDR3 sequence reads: CASSSLEETQYF. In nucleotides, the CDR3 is TGTGCCAGCAGCTCCTTGGAAGAGACCCAGTACTTC.

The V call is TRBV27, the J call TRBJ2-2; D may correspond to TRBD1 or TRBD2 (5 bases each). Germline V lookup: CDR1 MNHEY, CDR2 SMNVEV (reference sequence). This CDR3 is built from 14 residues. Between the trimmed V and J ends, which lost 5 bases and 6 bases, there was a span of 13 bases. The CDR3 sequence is CASSLGTTPGELFF. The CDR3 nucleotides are TGTGCCAGCAGTCTCGGGACCACCCCCGGGGAGCTGTTTTTT.

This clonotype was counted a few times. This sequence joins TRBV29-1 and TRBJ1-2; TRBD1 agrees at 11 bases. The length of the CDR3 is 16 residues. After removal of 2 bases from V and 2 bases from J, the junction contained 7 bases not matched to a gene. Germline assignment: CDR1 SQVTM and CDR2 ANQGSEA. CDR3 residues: CSVESSWDRGNYGYTF. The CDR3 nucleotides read TGCAGCGTTGAATCATCGTGGGACAGGGGGAACTATGGCTACACCTTC. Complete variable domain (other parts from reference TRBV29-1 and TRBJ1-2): SAVISQKPSRDICQRGTSLTIQCQVDSQVTMMFWYRQQPGQSLTLIATANQGSEATYESGFVIDKFPISRPNLTFSTLTVSNMSPEDSSIYLCSVESSWDRGNYGYTFGSGTRLTVV.

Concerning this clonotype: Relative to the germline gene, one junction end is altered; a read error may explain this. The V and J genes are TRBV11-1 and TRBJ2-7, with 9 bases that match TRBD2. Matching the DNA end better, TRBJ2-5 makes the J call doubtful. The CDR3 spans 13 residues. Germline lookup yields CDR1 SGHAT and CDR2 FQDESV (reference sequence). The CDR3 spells CASSIAGVETQYF. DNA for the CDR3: TGTGCCAGCAGCATAGCGGGAGTGGAGACCCAGTACTTC.

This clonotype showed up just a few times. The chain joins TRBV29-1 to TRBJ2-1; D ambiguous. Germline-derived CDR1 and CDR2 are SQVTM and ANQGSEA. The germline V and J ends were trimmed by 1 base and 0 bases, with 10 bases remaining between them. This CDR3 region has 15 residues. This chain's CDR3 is CSVEGTTSSYNEQFF. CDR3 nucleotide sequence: TGCAGCGTTGAAGGAACTACGAGCTCCTACAATGAGCAGTTCTTC.

The CDR3 nucleotides read TGTGCCAGCAAAGATCAGACGGCTGGCTACACCTTC. The encoded protein is CASKDQTAGYTF. The J gene is TRBJ1-2, the V gene TRBV6-2 or TRBV6-3; D gene ambiguous. V was pared by 7 bases and J by 7 bases, with 13 bases between. Germline V gene data show CDR1 as MNHEY and CDR2 as SVGEGT. The CDR3 totals 12 residues.

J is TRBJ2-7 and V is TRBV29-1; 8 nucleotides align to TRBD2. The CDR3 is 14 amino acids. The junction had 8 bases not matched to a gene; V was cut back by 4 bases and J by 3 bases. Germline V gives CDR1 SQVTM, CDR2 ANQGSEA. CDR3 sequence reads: CSVAMVAGSYEQYF. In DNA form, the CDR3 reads TGCAGCGTTGCGATGGTAGCGGGGAGCTACGAGCAGTACTTC.

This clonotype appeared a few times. The CDR3 loop reads CASSEFDGPYEQYF. CDR3 nucleotides: TGTGCCAGCAGCGAGTTCGACGGACCCTACGAGCAGTACTTC. The V call is TRBV9, the J call TRBJ2-7; D is unresolved. The germline CDR1 and CDR2 sequences are SGDLS and YYNGEE. The V end was cut by 3 bases, the J end by 2 bases, with 12 bases between. This CDR3 comprises 14 residues.

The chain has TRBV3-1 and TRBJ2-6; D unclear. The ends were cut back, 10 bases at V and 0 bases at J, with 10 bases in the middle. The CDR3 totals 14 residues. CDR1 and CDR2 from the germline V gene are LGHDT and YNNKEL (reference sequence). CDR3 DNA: TGTGCCACCTCCGTATCCTCTGGGGCCAACGTCCTGACTTTC. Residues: CATSVSSGANVLTF.

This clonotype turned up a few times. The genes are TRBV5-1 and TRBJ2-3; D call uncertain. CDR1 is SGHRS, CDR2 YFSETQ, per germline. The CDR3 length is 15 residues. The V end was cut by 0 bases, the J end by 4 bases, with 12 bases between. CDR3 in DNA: TGCGCCAGCAGCTTGGAAGGTGGGCCGGCAGATACGCAGTATTTT. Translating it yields CASSLEGGPADTQYF. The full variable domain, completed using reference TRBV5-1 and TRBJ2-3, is KAGVTQTPRYLIKTRGQQVTLSCSPISGHRSVSWYQQTPGQGLQFLFEYFSETQRNKGNFPGRFSGRQFSNSRSEMNVSTLELGDSALYLCASSLEGGPADTQYFGPGTRLTVL.

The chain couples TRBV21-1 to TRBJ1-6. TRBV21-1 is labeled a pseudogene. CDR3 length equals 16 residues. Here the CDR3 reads CASSKILGRRNSPLHF. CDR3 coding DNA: TGTGCCAGCAGCAAAATTCTGGGAAGGCGTAATTCACCCCTCCACTTT.

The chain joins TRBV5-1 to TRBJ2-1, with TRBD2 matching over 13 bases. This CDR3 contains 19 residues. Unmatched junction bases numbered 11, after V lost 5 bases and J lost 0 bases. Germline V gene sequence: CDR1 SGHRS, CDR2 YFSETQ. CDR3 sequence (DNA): TGCGCCAGCAGGTCGCGGACTAGCGGGAGTCGGGGCTCCTACAATGAGCAGTTCTTC. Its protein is CASRSRTSGSRGSYNEQFF.

The CDR3 sequence is CASRLVTGANVLTF. The CDR3 nucleotides read TGTGCCAGCAGATTGGTAACTGGGGCCAACGTCCTGACTTTC. The gene calls are TRBV12-3 or TRBV12-4 and TRBJ2-6, with D unclear. The V gene lost 6 bases and the J gene lost 2 bases, with 8 bases spanning the gap. The CDR3 has 14 amino acids.

CDR3 DNA: TGCGCCAGCAGCCAAGATAAGGGGGTCGCCGGCTACACCTTC. Its translation: CASSQDKGVAGYTF. V is TRBV4-3 and J is TRBJ1-2, with a weak D call TRBD1 (6 bases). The CDR3 totals 14 residues. Trimming left V 0 bases short and J 8 bases short, with 13 bases between. Looked up from germline, CDR1 is LGHNA and CDR2 is YSLEER.

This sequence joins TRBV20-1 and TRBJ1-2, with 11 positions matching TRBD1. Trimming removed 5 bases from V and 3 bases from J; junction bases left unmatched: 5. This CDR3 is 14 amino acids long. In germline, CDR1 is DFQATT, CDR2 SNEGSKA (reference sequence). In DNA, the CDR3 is TGCAGTGCTGCCCGGACAGGGGGCGACTATGGCTACACCTTC. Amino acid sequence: CSAARTGGDYGYTF.

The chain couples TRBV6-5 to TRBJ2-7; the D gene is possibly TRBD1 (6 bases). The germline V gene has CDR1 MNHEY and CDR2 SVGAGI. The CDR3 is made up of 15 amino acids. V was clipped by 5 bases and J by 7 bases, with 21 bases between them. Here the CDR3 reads CASSTLGAGDNEQYF. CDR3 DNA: TGTGCCAGCAGTACCTTGGGGGCGGGTGACAATGAGCAGTACTTC.

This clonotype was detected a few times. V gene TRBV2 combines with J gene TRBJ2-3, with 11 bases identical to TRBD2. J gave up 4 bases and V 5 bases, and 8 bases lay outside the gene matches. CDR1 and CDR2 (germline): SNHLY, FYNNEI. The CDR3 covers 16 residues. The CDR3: CASSINSGRAPDTQYF. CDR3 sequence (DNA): TGTGCCAGCAGTATTAATAGCGGGAGGGCCCCAGATACGCAGTATTTT. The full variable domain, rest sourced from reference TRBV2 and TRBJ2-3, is EPEVTQTPSHQVTQMGQEVILRCVPISNHLYFYWYRQILGQKVEFLVSFYNNEISEKSEIFDDQFSVERPDGSNFTLKIRSTKLEDSAMYFCASSINSGRAPDTQYFGPGTRLTVL.

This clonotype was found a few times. The CDR3 loop reads CASRRALGNEKLFF. CDR3 in DNA: TGTGCCAGCAGACGGGCTCTGGGCAATGAAAAACTGTTTTTT. The J gene is TRBJ1-4, the V gene TRBV4-2; D is unclear. Trimming cost V 6 bases and J 5 bases, with 13 bases left between them. Germline loops: CDR1 LGHNA, CDR2 YNFKEQ. The CDR3 runs 14 residues.

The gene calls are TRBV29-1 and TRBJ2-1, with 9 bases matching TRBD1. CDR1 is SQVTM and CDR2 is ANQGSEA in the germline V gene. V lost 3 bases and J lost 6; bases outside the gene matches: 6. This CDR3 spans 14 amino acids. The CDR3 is CSVDVTGGFNEQFF. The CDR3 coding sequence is TGCAGCGTTGATGTGACAGGGGGATTCAATGAGCAGTTCTTC.

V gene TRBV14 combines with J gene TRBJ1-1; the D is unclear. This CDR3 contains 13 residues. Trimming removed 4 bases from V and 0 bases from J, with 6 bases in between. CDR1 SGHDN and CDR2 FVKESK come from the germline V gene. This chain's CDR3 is CASSPQLNTEAFF. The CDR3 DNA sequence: TGTGCCAGCAGCCCTCAGTTGAACACTGAAGCTTTCTTT.

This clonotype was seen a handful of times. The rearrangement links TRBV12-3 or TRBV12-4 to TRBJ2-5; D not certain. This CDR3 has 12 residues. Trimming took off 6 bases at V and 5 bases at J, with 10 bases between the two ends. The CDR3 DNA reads TGTGCCAGCAGCCTCACCTCTGAGACCCAGTACTTC. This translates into CASSLTSETQYF.

The CDR3 reads CASKLWASGSDEQYF. The CDR3 region has the DNA TGTGCCAGCAAACTTTGGGCTAGCGGGAGTGATGAGCAGTACTTC. The rearrangement joins TRBV28 to TRBJ2-7, with 10 nucleotides matching TRBD2. The germline V gene encodes CDR1 MDHEN and CDR2 SYDVKM. Trimming cost V 7 bases and J 7 bases; bases outside gene matches: 13. The CDR3 covers 15 residues.

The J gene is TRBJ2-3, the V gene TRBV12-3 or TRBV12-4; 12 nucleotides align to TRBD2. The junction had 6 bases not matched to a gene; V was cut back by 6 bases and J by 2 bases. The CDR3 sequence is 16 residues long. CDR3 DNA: TGTGCCAGCAGCCCTCTAGCGGGAGGGCTCACAGATACGCAGTATTTT. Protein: CASSPLAGGLTDTQYF.

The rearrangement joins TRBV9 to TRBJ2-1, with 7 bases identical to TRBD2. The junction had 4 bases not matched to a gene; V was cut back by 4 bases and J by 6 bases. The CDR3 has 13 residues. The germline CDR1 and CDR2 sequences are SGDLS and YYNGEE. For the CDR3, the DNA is TGTGCCAGCAGCCCCACTAGCGCCAATGAGCAGTTCTTC. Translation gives CASSPTSANEQFF.

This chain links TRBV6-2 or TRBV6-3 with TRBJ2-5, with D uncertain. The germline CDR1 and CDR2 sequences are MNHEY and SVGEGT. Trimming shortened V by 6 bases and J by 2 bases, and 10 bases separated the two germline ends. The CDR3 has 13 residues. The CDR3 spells CASRRPQQETQYF. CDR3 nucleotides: TGTGCCAGCAGAAGGCCACAGCAAGAGACCCAGTACTTC.